The 27 T cell receptor beta chains below were found in one sample sequenced in a study of T cells in Graves' hyperthyroidism and ophthalmopathy. From RNA transcripts, TCR beta CDR3 regions were amplified. An initial round of RT-PCR targeting the TCR CDR3 relied on the HTBI primer set. Each CDR3 protein gets one entry after TCRdb re-called the multiplex PCR reads with MiXCR. The repertoire holds about 360,000 distinct CDR3 sequences, with 13% as singletons. Sequences were obtained from blood. Every receptor here comes from a woman aged 18-29 years with Graves' hyperthyroidism.

The chain carries TRBV30 and TRBJ2-1; D gene unclear. CDR1 and CDR2 from the germline V gene are GTSNPN and SVGIG (reference sequence). Trimming pared 0 bases from V and 0 bases from J, leaving 9 bases between. This CDR3 comprises 15 residues. CDR3 nucleotide sequence: TGTGCCTGGAGTGTACAAAGGAGCTCCTACAATGAGCAGTTCTTC. Its protein product is CAWSVQRSSYNEQFF. The whole variable domain, filled in from reference TRBV30 and TRBJ2-1, reads SQTIHQWPATLVQPVGSPLSLECTVEGTSNPNLYWYRQAAGRGLQLLFYSVGIGQISSEVPQNLSASRPQDRQFILSSKKLLLSDSGFYLCAWSVQRSSYNEQFFGPGTRLTVL.

At least ten counts were recorded for this clonotype. The V and J genes are TRBV3-1 and TRBJ2-1; D is unresolved. The germline gives CDR1 LGHDT, CDR2 YNNKEL (reference sequence). V lost 1 base and J lost 6, with 13 bases in between. This CDR3 contains 15 residues. CDR3 loop: CASSQVSPPGNEQFF. In nucleotides, the CDR3 is TGTGCCAGCAGCCAAGTTTCCCCTCCCGGCAATGAGCAGTTCTTC.

The sample holds many counts of this clonotype. The genes are TRBV7-2 and TRBJ2-5; maybe TRBD2 (5 bases). The CDR3 is 17 amino acids. Trimming removed 0 bases at V and 1 base at J, with 15 bases between. The germline gives CDR1 SGHTA, CDR2 FQGNSA. CDR3 sequence reads: CASSLAPGGEAQETQYF. CDR3 nucleotides: TGTGCCAGCAGCTTAGCGCCAGGAGGTGAAGCCCAAGAGACCCAGTACTTC.

This clonotype has only a few counts. The chain employs TRBV6-4 and TRBJ2-7; D is ambiguous. This CDR3 spans 11 amino acids. Germline assignment: CDR1 MRHNA and CDR2 SNTAGT. Deletions cut 6 bases from V and 4 bases from J, with 7 bases between. The CDR3 coding sequence is TGTGCCAGCAGAATCGTTTACGAGCAGTACTTC. It translates to CASRIVYEQYF.

This clonotype appeared many times. The V gene is TRBV29-1, the J gene TRBJ2-3; TRBD1 aligns across 8 bases. The length of the CDR3 is 13 residues. The germline V gene encodes CDR1 SQVTM and CDR2 ANQGSEA. V lost 4 bases to trimming and J lost 5 bases; unmatched junction nucleotides: 5. The CDR3 region is CSVVGQGLDTQYF. Written as DNA, the CDR3 is TGCAGCGTTGTCGGACAGGGTCTAGATACGCAGTATTTT.

This clonotype has a count of ten or more. The chain employs TRBV18 and TRBJ2-7, with 10 bases lining up with TRBD1. Germline V gene lookup returns CDR1 KGHSH and CDR2 LQKENI. J gave up 2 bases and V 5 bases, and 6 bases lay outside the gene matches. This CDR3 comprises 15 residues. CDR3 protein: CASSGNGQGAYEQYF. The CDR3 coding sequence is TGTGCCAGCTCAGGAAATGGACAGGGGGCCTACGAGCAGTACTTC.

This clonotype was seen many times. This chain links TRBV7-2 with TRBJ2-3; 7 bases align to TRBD2. CDR3 size: 18 residues. From germline, CDR1 is SGHTA and CDR2 FQGNSA. V lost 2 bases to trimming and J lost 0 bases; unmatched junction nucleotides: 11. CDR3 sequence (DNA): TGTGCCAGCAGCTTATTGGGACTACGATACTTTAGCACAGATACGCAGTATTTT. The encoded protein is CASSLLGLRYFSTDTQYF.

This clonotype occurred many times. V is TRBV5-6 and J is TRBJ2-3; TRBD2 is a possible D gene (7 bases). This CDR3 spans 16 amino acids. The germline V gene has CDR1 SGHDT and CDR2 YYEEEE. The V gene lost 1 base and the J gene lost 6 bases, with 18 bases spanning the gap. CDR3 nucleotide sequence: TGTGCCAGCAGCTTGCGATTCGGGGGGCGGGTGGATACGCAGTATTTT. Residues: CASSLRFGGRVDTQYF.

Ten or more counts support this clonotype. The chain combines TRBV20-1 with TRBJ2-1, with D perhaps TRBD2 (5 bases). The CDR3 sequence is 14 residues long. CDR1 is DFQATT and CDR2 is SNEGSKA in the germline V gene (reference sequence). Trimming left V 0 bases short and J 8 bases short, with 14 bases between. The CDR3 reads CSARDYTGMDEQFF. CDR3 bases: TGCAGTGCTAGAGATTACACGGGGATGGATGAGCAGTTCTTC.

This clonotype has a handful of counts. The rearrangement links TRBV20-1 to TRBJ1-6; the D gene is possibly TRBD1 (5 bases). Per the germline V gene, CDR1 is DFQATT and CDR2 is SNEGSKA (reference sequence). V shed 2 bases and J shed 7 bases, with 12 bases lying between them. The CDR3 is made up of 14 amino acids. CDR3 region: CSARQGSGNSPLHF. The CDR3 DNA reads TGCAGTGCTAGACAGGGCAGCGGGAATTCACCCCTCCACTTT.

The table lists this clonotype with many counts. The chain carries TRBV28 and TRBJ2-7; 7 nucleotides align to TRBD2. CDR1 is MDHEN, CDR2 SYDVKM, per germline. Trimming took 6 bases from V and 3 from J; bases not matched to a gene: 2. This CDR3 has 12 amino acids. CDR3 region: CASRVAGYEQYF. The CDR3 DNA reads TGTGCCAGCAGGGTAGCGGGCTACGAGCAGTACTTC.

This rearrangement joins TRBV15 to TRBJ1-2; 11 bases align to TRBD1. Germline CDR1 reads LNHNV; CDR2 reads YYDKDF (reference sequence). The V gene end was trimmed by 6 bases and the J gene end by 8 bases; junction bases not matched to a gene: 14. CDR3 length equals 16 residues. CDR3 DNA sequence: TGTGCCACCAGTGCCCGGACAGGGGGCGATACGGGGGGCTACACCTTC. As protein: CATSARTGGDTGGYTF.

This clonotype was seen only a few times. This chain connects TRBV6-1 to TRBJ1-1; the D gene is possibly TRBD1 (6 bases). This CDR3 is 13 amino acids long. V was pared by 4 bases and J by 4 bases, with 10 bases between. Germline V gene data show CDR1 as MNHNS and CDR2 as SASEGT. The CDR3 is CASSAEGGTEAFF. The CDR3 nucleotides read TGTGCCAGCAGTGCAGAGGGGGGCACTGAAGCTTTCTTT.

Only a few counts were recorded for this clonotype. This chain links TRBV19 with TRBJ1-1; D gene uncertain. Per the germline V gene, CDR1 is LNHDA and CDR2 is SQIVND (reference sequence). The V end lost 4 bases, the J end lost 5 bases, and 17 bases lay between the germline ends. CDR3 size: 15 residues. DNA for the CDR3: TGTGCCAGTAGTACAACCCTCAACCTGGGGACTGAAGCTTTCTTT. It is translated as CASSTTLNLGTEAFF.

This clonotype was recorded many times. This sequence joins TRBV24-1 and TRBJ2-5, with 9 bases fitting TRBD1. The CDR3 loop spans 13 amino acids. J was trimmed by 5 bases and V by 6 bases; bases with no gene match: 3. The germline CDR1 and CDR2 sequences are KGHDR and SFDVKD. CDR3: CATSKDRGETQYF. DNA of the CDR3: TGTGCCACCAGTAAAGACAGGGGGGAGACCCAGTACTTC.

This clonotype turned up a few times. The rearrangement links TRBV6-1 to TRBJ2-7; 10 positions match TRBD1. The germline V gene encodes CDR1 MNHNS and CDR2 SASEGT. The CDR3 runs to 13 residues. With V trimmed by 8 bases and J by 5 bases, 6 bases remained unmatched. CDR3: CASGQGETDEQYF. DNA for the CDR3: TGTGCCAGCGGACAGGGGGAAACGGACGAGCAGTACTTC.

This clonotype was found a few times. The chain links TRBV2 to TRBJ2-1; tentatively, D is TRBD1 (5 bases). Germline CDR1 SNHLY, CDR2 FYNNEI. The CDR3 extends over 15 amino acids. The V gene lost 6 bases and the J gene lost 3 bases, with 15 bases spanning the gap. CDR3 protein: CASSKGQEHYNEQFF. The CDR3 bases are TGTGCCAGCAGCAAGGGGCAGGAGCACTACAATGAGCAGTTCTTC.

This clonotype was detected many times. V gene TRBV12-3 or TRBV12-4 combines with J gene TRBJ2-5; a possible D gene is TRBD2 (6 bases). V was clipped by 2 bases and J by 4 bases, with 14 bases between them. The CDR3 totals 15 residues. The CDR3 spells CASSLQVPRGETQYF. The CDR3 DNA sequence: TGTGCCAGCAGTTTACAGGTCCCGCGGGGAGAGACCCAGTACTTC.

This clonotype has at least ten counts. The chain combines TRBV2 with TRBJ2-1; D unresolved. Trimming left V 10 bases short and J 3 bases short, with 16 bases between. The CDR3 has 14 amino acids. In germline, CDR1 is SNHLY, CDR2 FYNNEI. CDR3 nucleotides: TGTGCCACTATGGCCCAGCGCGGCTACAATGAGCAGTTCTTC. Its translation is CATMAQRGYNEQFF.

This clonotype was counted many times. The chain recombines TRBV18 with TRBJ1-3; D is ambiguous. This CDR3 spans 16 amino acids. V shed 3 bases and J shed 0 bases, with 12 bases lying between them. Germline-derived CDR1 and CDR2 are KGHSH and LQKENI. This CDR3 reads CASSPPGYNSGNTIYF. The CDR3 DNA reads TGTGCCAGCTCACCCCCGGGGTACAACTCTGGAAACACCATATATTTT.

This clonotype was counted between two and nine times. One base away lies a much larger clone, so this may be a sequencing read error. V is TRBV20-1 and J is TRBJ2-1; D may correspond to TRBD1 or TRBD2 (5 bases each). The CDR3 is 15 residues long. The germline CDR1 and CDR2 sequences are DFQATT and SNEGSKA (reference sequence). Written as DNA, the CDR3 is TGCAGTGCTACCCACCCCTCTGGGACCTACGATGAGCAGTTCTTC. It is translated as CSATHPSGTYDEQFF.

This clonotype was detected ten times or more. The chain couples TRBV18 to TRBJ2-3; tentative D call: TRBD2 (6 bases). Germline assignment: CDR1 KGHSH and CDR2 LQKENI. V was cut by 2 bases and J by 0 bases, with 18 bases left in between. CDR3 length: 18 amino acids. The CDR3 DNA follows: TGTGCCAGCTCACCATCGTTACAAGGGACTTATAGCACAGATACGCAGTATTTT. Encoded protein: CASSPSLQGTYSTDTQYF.

A remark on this clonotype: This clone may be a read error of a much larger clone one base away. The chain has TRBV30 and TRBJ1-1, with TRBD1 as a possible D gene (6 bases). Germline V gene data show CDR1 as GTSNPN and CDR2 as SVGIG (reference sequence). This CDR3 has 13 residues. In DNA, the CDR3 is TGTACCTGGAGTGTGATAGGGGGCACTGAAGCTTTCTTT. It encodes CTWSVIGGTEAFF.

This clonotype has a count of ten or more. The CDR3 region is CASSLTGTSGSNEQFF. CDR3 bases: TGCGCCAGCAGCTTGACAGGGACTAGCGGCAGCAATGAGCAGTTCTTC. The chain joins TRBV5-1 to TRBJ2-1, with 11 positions matching TRBD2. With 1 base clipped from V and 6 bases from J, the junction kept 6 bases outside the gene matches. The CDR3 loop spans 16 amino acids. In germline, CDR1 is SGHRS, CDR2 YFSETQ.

This clonotype turned up a few times. This sequence may be a read error, since a much larger clone differs from it by one base. This chain links TRBV2 with TRBJ1-2; D might be TRBD1 (5 bases). CDR3 length equals 16 residues. Germline V gene data show CDR1 as SNHLY and CDR2 as FYNNEI. The V and J ends lost 4 bases and 4 bases respectively, with 19 bases between them. The CDR3: CASSGRTQGSSYGYTF. For the CDR3, the DNA is TGTGCCAGCAGTGGAAGGACTCAGGGATCTTCCTATGGCTACACCTTC.

This clonotype came up many times. The genes are TRBV10-1 and TRBJ2-1; 9 nucleotides align to TRBD2. Germline CDR1 WNHNN, CDR2 SYGVQD (reference sequence). The CDR3 runs to 16 residues. The trim removed 3 bases at V and 6 bases at J, leaving 9 bases unmatched. The CDR3 reads CASSDAERGDPNEQFF. The CDR3 DNA follows: TGCGCCAGCAGTGATGCGGAGCGGGGGGACCCCAATGAGCAGTTCTTC.

About this clonotype: This may be a read error, as it is one base from a much larger clone. The chain has TRBV3-1 and TRBJ2-1, with 10 bases aligning to TRBD2. The CDR3 totals 17 residues. Looked up from germline, CDR1 is LGHDT and CDR2 is YNNKEL (reference sequence). Trimming took 8 bases from V and 4 from J; bases not matched to a gene: 14. DNA for the CDR3: TGTGCCAGCGGCACCGTCCTTAGCGGGGGGCTGTACAATGAGCAGTTCTTC. Translating gives CASGTVLSGGLYNEQFF.